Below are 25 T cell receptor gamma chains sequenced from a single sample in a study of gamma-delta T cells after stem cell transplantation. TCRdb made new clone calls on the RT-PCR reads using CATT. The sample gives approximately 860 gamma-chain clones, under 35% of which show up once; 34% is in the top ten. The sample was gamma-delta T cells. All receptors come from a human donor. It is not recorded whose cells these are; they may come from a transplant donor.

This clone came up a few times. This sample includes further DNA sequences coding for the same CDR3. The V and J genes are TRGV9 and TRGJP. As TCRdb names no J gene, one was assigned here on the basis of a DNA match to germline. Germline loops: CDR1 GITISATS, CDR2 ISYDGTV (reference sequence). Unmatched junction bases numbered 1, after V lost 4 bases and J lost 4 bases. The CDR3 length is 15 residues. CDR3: CALWEQELGKKIKVF. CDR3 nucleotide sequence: TGTGCCTTGTGGGAACAAGAGTTGGGCAAAAAAATCAAGGTATTT.

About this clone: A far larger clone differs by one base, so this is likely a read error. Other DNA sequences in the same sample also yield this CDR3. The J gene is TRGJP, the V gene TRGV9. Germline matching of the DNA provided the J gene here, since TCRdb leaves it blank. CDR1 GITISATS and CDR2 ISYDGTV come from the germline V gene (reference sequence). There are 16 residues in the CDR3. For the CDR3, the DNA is TGTGCCTTGTGGGAGGTGCAAGAGCTGGGCAAAAAAATCAAGGTATTT. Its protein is CALWEVQELGKKIKVF.

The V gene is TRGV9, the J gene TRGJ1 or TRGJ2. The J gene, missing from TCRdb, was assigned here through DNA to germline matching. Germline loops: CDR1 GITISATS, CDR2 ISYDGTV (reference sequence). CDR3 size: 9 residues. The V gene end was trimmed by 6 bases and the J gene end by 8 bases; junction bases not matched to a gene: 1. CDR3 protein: CALWNKKLF. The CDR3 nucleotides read TGTGCCTTGTGGAATAAGAAACTCTTT.

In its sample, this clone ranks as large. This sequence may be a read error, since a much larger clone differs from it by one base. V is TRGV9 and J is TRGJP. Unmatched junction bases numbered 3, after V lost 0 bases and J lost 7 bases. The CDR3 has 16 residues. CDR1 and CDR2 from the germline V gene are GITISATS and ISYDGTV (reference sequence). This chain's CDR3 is CALWEVHELGKKIKVF. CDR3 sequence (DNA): TGTGCCTTGTGGGAGGTGCACGAGTTGGGCAAAAAAATCAAGGTATTT.

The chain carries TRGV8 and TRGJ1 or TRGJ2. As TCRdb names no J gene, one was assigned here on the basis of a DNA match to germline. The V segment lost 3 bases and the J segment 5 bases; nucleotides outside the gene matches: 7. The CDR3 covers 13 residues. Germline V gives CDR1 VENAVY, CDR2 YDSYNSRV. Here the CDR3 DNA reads TGTGCCACCTGGGATGGTCTGCATTATAAGAAACTCTTT. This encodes CATWDGLHYKKLF.

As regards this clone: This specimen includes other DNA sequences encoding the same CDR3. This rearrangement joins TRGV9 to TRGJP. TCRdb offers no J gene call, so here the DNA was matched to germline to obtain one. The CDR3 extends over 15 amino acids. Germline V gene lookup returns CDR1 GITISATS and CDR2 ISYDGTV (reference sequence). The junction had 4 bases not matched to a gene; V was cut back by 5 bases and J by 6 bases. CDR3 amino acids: CALWVRELGKKIKVF. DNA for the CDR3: TGTGCCTTGTGGGTCCGAGAGTTGGGCAAAAAAATCAAGGTATTT.

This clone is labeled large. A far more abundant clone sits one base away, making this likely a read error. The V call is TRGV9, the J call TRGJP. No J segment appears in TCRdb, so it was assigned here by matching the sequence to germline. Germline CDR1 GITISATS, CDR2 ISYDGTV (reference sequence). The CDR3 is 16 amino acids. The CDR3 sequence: CALWEVQGLGKKIKVF. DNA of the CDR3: TGTGCCTTGTGGGAGGTGCAAGGGTTGGGCAAAAAAATCAAGGTATTT.

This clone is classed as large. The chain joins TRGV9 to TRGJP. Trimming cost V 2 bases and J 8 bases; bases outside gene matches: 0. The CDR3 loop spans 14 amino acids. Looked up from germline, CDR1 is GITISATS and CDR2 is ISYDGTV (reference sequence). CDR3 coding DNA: TGTGCCTTGTGGGAGGAGTTGGGCAAAAAAATCAAGGTATTT. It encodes CALWEELGKKIKVF.

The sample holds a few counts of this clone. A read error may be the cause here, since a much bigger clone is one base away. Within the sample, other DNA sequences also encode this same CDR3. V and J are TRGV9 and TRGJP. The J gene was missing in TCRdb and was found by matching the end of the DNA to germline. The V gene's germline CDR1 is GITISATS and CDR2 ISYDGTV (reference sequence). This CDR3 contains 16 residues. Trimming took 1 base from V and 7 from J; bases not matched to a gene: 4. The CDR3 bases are TGTGCCTTGTGGGAGGTACGGGAGTTGGGCAAAAAAATCAAGGTATTT. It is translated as CALWEVRELGKKIKVF.

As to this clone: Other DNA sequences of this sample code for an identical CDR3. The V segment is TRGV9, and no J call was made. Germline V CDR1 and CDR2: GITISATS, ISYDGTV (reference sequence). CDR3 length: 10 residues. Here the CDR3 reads CALWEVEKLF. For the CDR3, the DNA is TGTGCCTTGTGGGAGGTGGAGAAGCTCTTT.

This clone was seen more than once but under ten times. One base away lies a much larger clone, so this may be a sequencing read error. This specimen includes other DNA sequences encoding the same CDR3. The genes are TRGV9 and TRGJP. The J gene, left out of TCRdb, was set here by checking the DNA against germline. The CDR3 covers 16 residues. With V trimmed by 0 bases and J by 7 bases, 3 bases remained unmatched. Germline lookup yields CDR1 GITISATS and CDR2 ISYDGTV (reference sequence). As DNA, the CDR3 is TGTGCCTTGTGGGAGGTGCCCGAGTTGGGCAAAAAAATCAAGGTATTT. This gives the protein CALWEVPELGKKIKVF.

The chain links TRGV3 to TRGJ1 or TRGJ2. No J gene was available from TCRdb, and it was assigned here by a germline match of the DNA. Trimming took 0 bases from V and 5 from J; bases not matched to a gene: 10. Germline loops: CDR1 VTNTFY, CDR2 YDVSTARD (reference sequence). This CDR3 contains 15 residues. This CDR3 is CATWDRREGHYKKLF. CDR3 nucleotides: TGTGCCACCTGGGACAGGCGCGAAGGGCATTATAAGAAACTCTTT.

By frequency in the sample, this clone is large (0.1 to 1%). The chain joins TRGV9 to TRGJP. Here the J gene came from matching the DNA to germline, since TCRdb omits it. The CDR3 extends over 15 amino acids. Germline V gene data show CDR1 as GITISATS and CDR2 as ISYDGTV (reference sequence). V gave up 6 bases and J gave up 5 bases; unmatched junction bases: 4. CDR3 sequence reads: CALWTKELGKKIKVF. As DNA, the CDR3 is TGTGCCTTGTGGACAAAAGAGTTGGGCAAAAAAATCAAGGTATTT.

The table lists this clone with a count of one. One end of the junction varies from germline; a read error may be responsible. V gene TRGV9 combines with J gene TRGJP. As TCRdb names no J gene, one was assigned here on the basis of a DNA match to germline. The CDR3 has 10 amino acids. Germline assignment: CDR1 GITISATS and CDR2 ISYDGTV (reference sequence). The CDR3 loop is CACWEKIKVF. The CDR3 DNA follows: TGCGCGTGTTGGGAAAAAATCAAGGTATTT.

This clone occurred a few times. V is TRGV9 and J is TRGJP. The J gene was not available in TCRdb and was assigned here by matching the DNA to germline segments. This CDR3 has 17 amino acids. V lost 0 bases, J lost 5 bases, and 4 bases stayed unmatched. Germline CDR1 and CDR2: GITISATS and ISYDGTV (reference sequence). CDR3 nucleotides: TGTGCCTTGTGGGAGGTGTCCGAAGAGTTGGGCAAAAAAATCAAGGTATTT. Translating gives CALWEVSEELGKKIKVF.

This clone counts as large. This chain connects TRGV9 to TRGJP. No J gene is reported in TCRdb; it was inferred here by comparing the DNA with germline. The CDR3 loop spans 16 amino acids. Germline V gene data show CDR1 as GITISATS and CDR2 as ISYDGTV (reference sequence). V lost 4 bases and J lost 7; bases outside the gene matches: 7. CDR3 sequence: CALWEFGELGKKIKVF. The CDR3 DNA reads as TGTGCCTTGTGGGAATTTGGGGAGTTGGGCAAAAAAATCAAGGTATTT.

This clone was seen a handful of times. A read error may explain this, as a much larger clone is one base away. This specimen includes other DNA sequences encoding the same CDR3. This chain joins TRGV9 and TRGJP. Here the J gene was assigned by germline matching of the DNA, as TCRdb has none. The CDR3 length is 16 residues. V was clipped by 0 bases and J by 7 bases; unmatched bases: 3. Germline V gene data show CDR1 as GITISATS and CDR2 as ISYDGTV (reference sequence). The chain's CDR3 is CALWEVLELGKKIKVF. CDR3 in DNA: TGTGCCTTGTGGGAGGTGCTCGAGTTGGGCAAAAAAATCAAGGTATTT.

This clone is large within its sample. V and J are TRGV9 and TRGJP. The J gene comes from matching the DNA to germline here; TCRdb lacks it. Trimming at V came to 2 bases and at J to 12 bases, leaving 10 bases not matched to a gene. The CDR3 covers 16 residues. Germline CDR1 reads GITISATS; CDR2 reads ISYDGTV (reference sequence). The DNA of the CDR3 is TGTGCCTTGTGGGAGGCCCCCGGGGGGGGCAAAAAAATCAAGGTATTT. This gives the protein CALWEAPGGGKKIKVF.

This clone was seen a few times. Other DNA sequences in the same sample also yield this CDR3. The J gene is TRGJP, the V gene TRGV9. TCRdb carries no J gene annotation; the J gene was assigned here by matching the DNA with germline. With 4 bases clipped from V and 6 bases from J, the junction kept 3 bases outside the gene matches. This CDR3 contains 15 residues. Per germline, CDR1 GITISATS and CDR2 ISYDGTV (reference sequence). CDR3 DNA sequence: TGTGCCTTGTGGGAATCAGAGTTGGGCAAAAAAATCAAGGTATTT. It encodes CALWESELGKKIKVF.

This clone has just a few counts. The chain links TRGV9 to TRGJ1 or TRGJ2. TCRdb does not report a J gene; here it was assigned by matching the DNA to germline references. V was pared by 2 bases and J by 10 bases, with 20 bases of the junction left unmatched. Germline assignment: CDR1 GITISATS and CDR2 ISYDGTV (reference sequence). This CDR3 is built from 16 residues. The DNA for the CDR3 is TGTGCCTTGTGGGAGGCTCTCTCCAATGGGGGTCGGAAGAAACTCTTT. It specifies CALWEALSNGGRKKLF.

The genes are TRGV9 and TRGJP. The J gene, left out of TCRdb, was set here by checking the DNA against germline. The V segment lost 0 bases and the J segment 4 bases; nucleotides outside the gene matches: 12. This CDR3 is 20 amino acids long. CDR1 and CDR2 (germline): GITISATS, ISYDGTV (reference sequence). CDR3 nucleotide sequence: TGTGCCTTGTGGGAGGTGCAAGGTGGGCTTCAAGAGTTGGGCAAAAAAATCAAGGTATTT. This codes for CALWEVQGGLQELGKKIKVF.

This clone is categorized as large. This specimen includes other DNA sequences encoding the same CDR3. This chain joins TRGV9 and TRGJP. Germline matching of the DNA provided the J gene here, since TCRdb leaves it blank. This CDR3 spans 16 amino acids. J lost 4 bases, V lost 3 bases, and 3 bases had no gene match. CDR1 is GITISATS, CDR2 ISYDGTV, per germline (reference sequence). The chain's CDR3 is CALWEIQELGKKIKVF. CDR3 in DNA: TGTGCCTTGTGGGAGATTCAAGAGTTGGGCAAAAAAATCAAGGTATTT.

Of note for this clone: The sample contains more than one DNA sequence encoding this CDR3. The CDR3 spells CALWEETQELGKKIKVF. The CDR3 DNA reads as TGTGCCTTGTGGGAGGAGACACAAGAGTTGGGCAAAAAAATCAAGGTATTT. The chain carries TRGV9 and TRGJP. No J gene is reported in TCRdb; it was inferred here by comparing the DNA with germline. Germline V gene data show CDR1 as GITISATS and CDR2 as ISYDGTV (reference sequence). J gave up 4 bases and V 2 bases, and 5 bases lay outside the gene matches. The CDR3 extends over 17 amino acids.

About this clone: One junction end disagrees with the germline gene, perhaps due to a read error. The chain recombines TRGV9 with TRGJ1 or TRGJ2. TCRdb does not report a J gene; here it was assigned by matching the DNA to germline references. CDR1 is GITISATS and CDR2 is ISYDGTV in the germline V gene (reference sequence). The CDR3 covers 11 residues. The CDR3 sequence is CASWERYEKLF. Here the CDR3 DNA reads TGTGCCTCGTGGGAAAGATATGAGAAACTCTTT.

The CDR3: CATWDRHDKKLF. The CDR3 nucleotides read TGTGCCACCTGGGACAGGCACGATAAGAAACTCTTT. The chain has TRGV5 and TRGJ1 or TRGJ2. The J gene, absent from TCRdb, was called here by matching the DNA to germline. The germline V gene has CDR1 VINAFY and CDR2 YDVSNSKD. Germline trimming cut 0 bases from V and 8 bases from J; bases unmatched to any gene: 4. The CDR3 loop spans 12 amino acids.